This T cell receptor beta chain was profiled in a study of blood T cell repertoires in COVID-19. Study context: The United States, Italy and Spain were the sources of the acute and convalescent COVID-19 samples.

V shed 4 bases and J shed 2 bases, with 9 bases lying between them. The germline CDR1 and CDR2 sequences are SGHTA and FQGNSA. The length of the CDR3 is 14 residues. Profiled with immunoSEQ multiplex PCR; TCRdb holds only in-frame clones, not every one. The repertoire holds approximately 190,000 clones, around 83% seen once, with approximately 6.5% in the top ten. The TCR originated in a woman in her thirties or forties with acute or convalescent COVID-19. The chain uses TRBV7-2 and TRBJ1-5; D perhaps matches TRBD1 (5 bases). Sequenced sample: peripheral blood. The CDR3 is CASSWGGGNQPQHF. As DNA, the CDR3 is TGTGCCAGCAGCTGGGGAGGGGGCAATCAGCCCCAGCATTTT.